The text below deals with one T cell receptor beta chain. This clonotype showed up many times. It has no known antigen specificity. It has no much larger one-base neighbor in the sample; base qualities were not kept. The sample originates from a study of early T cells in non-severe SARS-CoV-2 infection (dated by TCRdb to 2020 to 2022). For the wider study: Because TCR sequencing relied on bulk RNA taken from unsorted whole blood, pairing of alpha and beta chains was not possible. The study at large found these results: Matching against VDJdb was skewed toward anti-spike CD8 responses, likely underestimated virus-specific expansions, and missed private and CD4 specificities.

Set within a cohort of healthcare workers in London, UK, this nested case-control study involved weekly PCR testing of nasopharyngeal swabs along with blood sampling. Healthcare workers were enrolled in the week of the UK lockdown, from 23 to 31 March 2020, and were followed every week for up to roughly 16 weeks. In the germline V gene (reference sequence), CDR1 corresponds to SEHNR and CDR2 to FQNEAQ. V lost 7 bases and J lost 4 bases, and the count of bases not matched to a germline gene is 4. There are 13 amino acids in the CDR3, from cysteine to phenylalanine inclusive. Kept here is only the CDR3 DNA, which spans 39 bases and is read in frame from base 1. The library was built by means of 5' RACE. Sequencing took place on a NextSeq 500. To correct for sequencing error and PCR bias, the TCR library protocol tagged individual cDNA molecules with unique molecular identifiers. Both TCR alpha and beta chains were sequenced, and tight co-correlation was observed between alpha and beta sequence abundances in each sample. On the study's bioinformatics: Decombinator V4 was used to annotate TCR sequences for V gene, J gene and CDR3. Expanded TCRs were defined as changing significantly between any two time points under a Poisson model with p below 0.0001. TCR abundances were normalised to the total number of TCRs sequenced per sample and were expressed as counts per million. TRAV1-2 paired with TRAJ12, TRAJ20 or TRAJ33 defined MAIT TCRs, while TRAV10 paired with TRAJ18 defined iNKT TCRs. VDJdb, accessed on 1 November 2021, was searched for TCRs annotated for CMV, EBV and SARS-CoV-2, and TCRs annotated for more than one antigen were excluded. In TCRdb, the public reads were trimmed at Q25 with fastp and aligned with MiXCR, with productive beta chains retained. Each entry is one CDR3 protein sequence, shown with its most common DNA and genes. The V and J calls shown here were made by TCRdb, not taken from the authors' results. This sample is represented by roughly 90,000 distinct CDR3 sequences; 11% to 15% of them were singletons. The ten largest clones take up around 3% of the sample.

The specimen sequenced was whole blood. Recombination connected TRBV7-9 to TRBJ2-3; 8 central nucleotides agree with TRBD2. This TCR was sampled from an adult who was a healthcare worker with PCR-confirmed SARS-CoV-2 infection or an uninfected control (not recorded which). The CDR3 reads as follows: CASNMGLADTQYF. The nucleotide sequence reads TGTGCCAGCAACATGGGACTAGCAGATACGCAGTATTTT.